This T cell receptor beta chain is drawn from a study of tumor and adjacent non-tumor tissue in lung cancer. Whole-study context: Histology: 12 adenocarcinoma, a couple of squamous cell carcinoma, 1 small cell lung cancer. Each sample yielded approximately 4 million productive TCRbeta reads on average. Stage I to III disease affected about ten men and 5 women aged about 31 to 76.

Germline V gene data show CDR1 as SGHKS and CDR2 as YYEKEE (reference sequence). V shed 9 bases and J shed 0 bases, with 16 bases lying between them. The CDR3 contains 15 residues. TCRbeta libraries were built with three rounds of nested PCR, modified from ARM-PCR. Each CDR3 protein is one row after TCRdb ran MiXCR on the multiplex PCR reads. The data hold about 50,000 distinct CDR3 sequences, with just under 75% observed a single time. RNA was extracted from bulk tissue without any cell sorting. Distant lung tissue was collected more than 3 cm away from the tumor edge. Chemotherapy-naive patients with new lung cancer underwent thoracic surgery in China, August–November 2014.

The chain has TRBV5-5 and TRBJ1-3, with D possibly TRBD1 on 5 matching bases. Specimen: distant non-tumor lung tissue. The TCR originated in a woman aged 55-70 years with non-small cell lung cancer. The CDR3 DNA sequence: TGTGCCAATAGCTCCCCAAGGGGCTCTGGAAACACCATATATTTT. It codes for CANSSPRGSGNTIYF.